Following are 2 T cell receptor beta chains from one sample sequenced in a study of blood T cell repertoires in COVID-19. The protocol was immunoSEQ multiplex PCR, while the TCRdb copy is restricted to in-frame clones and leaves out a portion. In the table there are 250,000 to 300,000 clones, approximately 82% of which are singletons. The specimen sequenced was peripheral blood. These receptors were collected from a man aged 55 to 70 who had recovered from COVID-19.

This clone came up once. The V gene is TRBV7-8, the J gene TRBJ2-3; TRBD2 matches at 10 bases. V lost 0 bases, J lost 6 bases, and 3 bases stayed unmatched. CDR1 SGHVS and CDR2 FQNEAQ come from the germline V gene. This CDR3 region has 15 residues. As DNA, the CDR3 is TGTGCCAGCAGCTTAGCTAGCGGGAGGACTGATACGCAGTATTTT. Amino acid sequence: CASSLASGRTDTQYF.

The CDR3: CASSAVASHKDEQYF. CDR3 bases: TGTGCCAGCAGCGCCGTAGCTAGCCACAAGGACGAGCAGTACTTC. The J gene is TRBJ2-7, the V gene TRBV9; perhaps TRBD2 as D (5 bases). The CDR3 runs 15 residues. Germline CDR1 reads SGDLS; CDR2 reads YYNGEE. Trimming pared 3 bases from V and 5 bases from J, leaving 18 bases between. The full variable domain, completed using reference TRBV9 and TRBJ2-7, is DSGVTQTPKHLITATGQRVTLRCSPRSGDLSVYWYQQSLDQGLQFLIQYYNGEERAKGNILERFSAQQFPDLHSELNLSSLELGDSALYFCASSAVASHKDEQYFGPGTRLTVT.